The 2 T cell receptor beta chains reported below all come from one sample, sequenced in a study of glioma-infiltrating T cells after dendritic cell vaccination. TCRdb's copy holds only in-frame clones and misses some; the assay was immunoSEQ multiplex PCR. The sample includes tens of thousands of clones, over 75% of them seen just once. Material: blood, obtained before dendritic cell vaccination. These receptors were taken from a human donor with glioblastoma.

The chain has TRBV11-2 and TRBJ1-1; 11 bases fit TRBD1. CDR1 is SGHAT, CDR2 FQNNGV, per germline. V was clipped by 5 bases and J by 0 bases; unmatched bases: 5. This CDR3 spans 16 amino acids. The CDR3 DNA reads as TGTGCCAGCAGCCTAACGGACAGGGGGCTGAACACTGAAGCTTTCTTT. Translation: CASSLTDRGLNTEAFF.

The CDR3 is CASREGQGITEAFF. The CDR3 nucleotides are TGTGCCAGCAGAGAGGGACAGGGAATCACTGAAGCTTTCTTT. The chain links TRBV2 to TRBJ1-1; 9 bases match TRBD1. The V gene's germline CDR1 is SNHLY and CDR2 FYNNEI. V trimming: 6 bases; J trimming: 4 bases; junction bases outside the gene matches: 6. The CDR3 runs to 14 residues.